This T cell receptor beta chain appears in the sequencing data of a study of T cell therapy after organ transplantation. The overall study: Therapy products were autologous CMV-specific T cells, peptide-expanded for roughly two weeks. Patients received up to 6 T cell doses every 2 weeks. Long-term post-therapy samples: blood collected 20 to 29 weeks after completing therapy. Study outcomes and limitations: Nonresponder repertoires showed strong pretherapy expansions, barely changing post-therapy.

About this clone itself: Antigen specificity is unknown.

The time point here: 20-29 weeks after completion of therapy. Profiled with immunoSEQ multiplex PCR; TCRdb holds only in-frame clones, not every one. The sample lists some 17,000 clones; 65% to 90% were seen once. The germline V gene has CDR1 SGHNT and CDR2 YENEEA. The CDR3 loop spans 16 amino acids. J gave up 2 bases and V 4 bases, and 4 bases lay outside the gene matches. The specimen was CD8+ T cells from blood, collected after autologous CMV-specific T cell therapy. V usage is TRBV11-3 and J usage is TRBJ2-1, with 11 nucleotides matching TRBD2. The receptor was derived from a human patient who had received a solid organ transplant and had CMV disease. Some of these T cells may belong to the graft donor. CDR3 in amino acids: CASSSYSGGAYNEQFF. The CDR3 region has the DNA TGTGCCAGCAGCTCCTATAGCGGGGGGGCCTACAATGAGCAGTTCTTC.